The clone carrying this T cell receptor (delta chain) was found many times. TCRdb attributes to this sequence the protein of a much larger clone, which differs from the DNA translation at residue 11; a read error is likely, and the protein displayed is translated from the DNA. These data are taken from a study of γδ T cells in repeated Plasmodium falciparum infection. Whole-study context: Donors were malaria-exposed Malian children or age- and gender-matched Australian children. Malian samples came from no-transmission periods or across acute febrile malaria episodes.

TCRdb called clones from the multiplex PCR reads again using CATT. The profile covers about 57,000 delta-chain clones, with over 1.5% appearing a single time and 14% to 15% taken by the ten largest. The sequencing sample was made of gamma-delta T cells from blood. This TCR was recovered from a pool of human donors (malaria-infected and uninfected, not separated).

In nucleotides, the CDR3 is TGTGCTCTTGGGGAAATTGCTCAAGTCGTCGCCCACACCGATAAACTCATCTTT. This gives the protein CALGEIAQVVAHTDKLIF. The chain links TRDV1 to TRDJ1; no definite D call. CDR1 is TSWWSYY, CDR2 QGS, per germline. The germline V and J ends were trimmed by 2 bases and 0 bases, with 19 bases remaining between them. The CDR3 covers 18 residues.